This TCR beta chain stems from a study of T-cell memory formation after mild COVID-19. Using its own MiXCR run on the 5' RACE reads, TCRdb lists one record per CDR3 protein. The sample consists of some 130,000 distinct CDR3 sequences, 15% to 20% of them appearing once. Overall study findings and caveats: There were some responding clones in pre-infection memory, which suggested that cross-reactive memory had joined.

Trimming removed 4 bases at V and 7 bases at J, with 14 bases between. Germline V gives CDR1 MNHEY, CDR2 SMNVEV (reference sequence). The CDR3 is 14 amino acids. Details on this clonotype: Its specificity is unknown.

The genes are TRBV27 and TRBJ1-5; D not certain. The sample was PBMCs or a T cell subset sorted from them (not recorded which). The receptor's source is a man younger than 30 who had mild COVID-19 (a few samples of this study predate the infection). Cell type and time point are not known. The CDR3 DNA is TGTGCCAGCAGTTCGGGGTCCGGAGGACAGCCCCAGCATTTT. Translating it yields CASSSGSGGQPQHF.